These 2 T cell receptor beta chains were sequenced from one sample in a study of Ad26.COV2.S vaccination and SARS-CoV-2 variants. The treatment denotes: 15 to 20 received Ad26.COV2.S at low or high dose, single or two shots; roughly five received placebo; per-sample allocation not given. Sampling occurred on day 63 after the first vaccine or placebo injection. This table comes from immunoSEQ multiplex PCR, and its TCRdb copy is limited to in-frame clones, with some not included. This table holds around 340,000 clones, around 88% found once. The specimen was peripheral blood, collected in a trial of Ad26.COV2.S vaccine versus placebo. The receptors stem from a person between 18 and 65 years old who received the Ad26.COV2.S COVID-19 vaccine or a placebo.

This clone was recorded a few times. Additional DNA sequences in this sample encode the identical CDR3. This chain connects TRBV7-2 to TRBJ2-3, with 7 bases that match TRBD2. J was trimmed by 3 bases and V by 5 bases; bases with no gene match: 8. This CDR3 has 15 residues. Per the germline V gene, CDR1 is SGHTA and CDR2 is FQGNSA. In DNA form, the CDR3 reads TGTGCCAGCAGCCCCCGACTAGCCGGTACAGATACGCAGTATTTT. Residues: CASSPRLAGTDTQYF. The variable domain in full, with the rest retrieved from reference TRBV7-2 and TRBJ2-3, is GAGVSQSPSNKVTEKGKDVELRCDPISGHTALYWYRQSLGQGLEFLIYFQGNSAPDKSGLPSDRFSAERTGGSVSTLTIQRTQQEDSAVYLCASSPRLAGTDTQYFGPGTRLTVL.

V gene TRBV19 combines with J gene TRBJ2-7, with unresolved D. Trimming cost V 0 bases and J 3 bases, with 9 bases left between them. Germline loops: CDR1 LNHDA, CDR2 SQIVND (reference sequence). The CDR3 spans 14 residues. The CDR3 here is CASSIDLYHYEQYF. The CDR3 coding sequence is TGTGCCAGTAGTATAGATCTATACCACTACGAGCAGTACTTC.